This T cell receptor beta chain was identified in a study of human T cells and chemical hapten exposure. Study at large: Once 0.01% DPC had been applied to the upper back by patch test, readings were taken at 6 days. Cases of alopecia areata, totalis or universalis occurred in a predominantly female patient group.

V was trimmed by 3 bases and J by 2 bases, leaving 12 bases between them. Germline CDR1 and CDR2: SGHVS and FQNEAQ. This CDR3 is 15 amino acids long. Documented time point: patch test 2, 6 weeks after DPC sensitization. Stated treatment: therapeutic diphenylcyclopropenone sensitization with weekly scalp DPC. Total RNA extraction was carried out from unfractionated whole blood. This clonotype has only a few counts. TCRdb re-called the RACE reads through MiXCR, storing one row per CDR3 protein. The sample records about 82,000 distinct CDR3 sequences, about 10% being singletons. V and J are TRBV7-8 and TRBJ2-3; no reliable D call. The specimen was whole blood, collected in connection with sensitization to the hapten diphenylcyclopropenone (DPC). The receptor was derived from a woman between 45 and 60 years old with alopecia areata. Some clones in this sample may be carry-over from other donors' samples. CDR3 in amino acids: CASSFFGENTDTQYF. The CDR3 nucleotides read TGTGCCAGCAGCTTTTTTGGCGAGAACACAGATACGCAGTATTTT.